This T cell receptor (beta chain) was identified during a study of T-cell reconstitution after alpha-beta-depleted transplantation in children. The library targeted TCRbeta and was prepared with unique molecular identifiers. Each CDR3 protein gets one entry after TCRdb re-called the PCR reads with MiXCR. The table has some 120,000 distinct CDR3 sequences, roughly 9% seen once. Worth noting for this clonotype: Its antigen remains unknown.

Findings and caveats of the study: There were some patients whose high TCRbeta diversity at day 60 came from surviving recipient T cells and thymic progenitors.

Germline V CDR1 and CDR2: ENHRY, SYGVKD. Trimming cost V 3 bases and J 5 bases, with 14 bases left between them. CDR3 length: 14 amino acids. The sequence was obtained from a girl under three years old who had a stem cell transplant for combined immunodeficiency, so the T cells may come from the graft donor. V and J are TRBV10-3 and TRBJ2-7; D may be TRBD1 (5 bases). The starting material was PBMCs, mostly from graft donor cells, obtained 180 days after TCRalphabeta/CD19-depleted stem cell transplant. The CDR3 here is CAISDWNRFNEQYF. As DNA, the CDR3 is TGTGCCATCAGTGACTGGAACAGGTTCAACGAGCAGTACTTC.